One and the same sample provided the 20 T cell receptor beta chains below, sequenced in a study of T cells after yellow fever vaccination. TCRdb ran MiXCR on the 5' RACE reads and lists one entry per CDR3 protein. The sample holds about 250,000 distinct CDR3 sequences; 3.6% are singletons and the top ten take under 20%. This specimen was PBMCs, taken 15 days after the yellow fever booster vaccination. The receptors here all came from a man aged 18 to 30 who received the YFV17D yellow fever vaccine.

Comments on this clonotype: This may be a read error, as it is one base from a much larger clone. This rearrangement joins TRBV5-1 to TRBJ2-7; 12 bases match TRBD1. Germline values: CDR1 SGHRS, CDR2 YFSETQ. The CDR3 has 16 residues. V was pared by 4 bases and J by 4 bases, with 9 bases of the junction left unmatched. The CDR3 loop reads CASSPGGQGARYEQYF. As DNA, the CDR3 is TGCGCCAGCAGCCCCGGGGGACAGGGGGCGCGGTACGAGCAGTACTTC.

This clonotype was observed at least ten times. V is TRBV5-1 and J is TRBJ2-4; the D gene is possibly TRBD2 (5 bases). The germline V gene encodes CDR1 SGHRS and CDR2 YFSETQ. V was shortened by 4 bases and J by 9 bases, with 8 bases between the two germline ends. The CDR3 consists of 11 residues. The CDR3 nucleotides read TGCGCCAGCAGCCGGGATGGCATTCAGTACTTC. Amino acid sequence: CASSRDGIQYF.

This clonotype was found many times. This chain's CDR3 is CASSFPTSGHTDTQYF. The CDR3 nucleotides are TGTGCCAGCAGCTTCCCGACTAGCGGCCACACAGATACGCAGTATTTT. The chain employs TRBV7-2 and TRBJ2-3, with TRBD2 identical over 9 bases. Germline CDR1 reads SGHTA; CDR2 reads FQGNSA. The CDR3 has 16 residues. Trimming at V came to 3 bases and at J to 2 bases, leaving 6 bases not matched to a gene.

This clonotype came up a few times. The chain combines TRBV18 with TRBJ2-1, with TRBD1 as a possible D gene (6 bases). Germline values: CDR1 KGHSH, CDR2 LQKENI. This CDR3 spans 16 amino acids. V lost 0 bases to trimming and J lost 5 bases, with 14 bases between them. CDR3 loop: CASSPPGQGSHNEQFF. In nucleotides, the CDR3 is TGTGCCAGCTCACCACCGGGGCAGGGGTCCCACAATGAGCAGTTCTTC. The whole variable domain, filled in from reference TRBV18 and TRBJ2-1, reads NAGVMQNPRHLVRRRGQEARLRCSPMKGHSHVYWYRQLPEEGLKFMVYLQKENIIDESGMPKERFSAEFPKEGPSILRIQQVVRGDSAAYFCASSPPGQGSHNEQFFGPGTRLTVL.

Many counts were recorded for this clonotype. V usage is TRBV21-1 and J usage is TRBJ1-5; the DNA was not compared with TRBD1, the D call given in the table. TRBV21-1 is a known pseudogene. This CDR3 is 17 amino acids long. CDR3 DNA: TGTGCCAGCAGCCTGGTTGGGCACAGGGAGACAAATCAGCCCCAGCATTTT. Its translation: CASSLVGHRETNQPQHF.

This clonotype was detected ten times or more. This chain uses TRBV24-1 with TRBJ2-2; D perhaps matches TRBD1 (5 bases). The ends were cut back, 8 bases at V and 4 bases at J, with 7 bases in the middle. Per the germline V gene, CDR1 is KGHDR and CDR2 is SFDVKD. This CDR3 region has 12 residues. The CDR3 sequence is CATTGITGELFF. CDR3 bases: TGTGCCACCACAGGGATCACCGGGGAGCTGTTTTTT.

A single count supports this clonotype. A much larger clone differs from this one at a single base, so this may be a read error. V and J are TRBV5-1 and TRBJ2-2, with D maybe TRBD2 (5 bases). Germline CDR1 and CDR2: SGHRS and YFSETQ. The CDR3 is 15 amino acids. The CDR3 here is CASSLERANTGELIF. The DNA of the CDR3 is TGCGCCAGCAGCTTGGAAAGGGCGAACACCGGGGAGCTGATTTTT. Looking up the rest from reference TRBV5-1 and TRBJ2-2 gives the full variable domain: KAGVTQTPRYLIKTRGQQVTLSCSPISGHRSVSWYQQTPGQGLQFLFEYFSETQRNKGNFPGRFSGRQFSNSRSEMNVSTLELGDSALYLCASSLERANTGELIFGEGSRLTVL.

There are many counts of this clonotype. The V and J genes are TRBV4-1 and TRBJ2-7; D gene ambiguous. This CDR3 has 13 amino acids. Trimming removed 5 bases from V and 1 base from J, with 9 bases in between. The germline V gene has CDR1 MGHRA and CDR2 YSYEKL. The CDR3 here is CASSARHSYEQYV. The CDR3 nucleotides read TGCGCCAGCAGCGCGCGACATTCCTACGAGCAGTACGTC.

This clonotype showed up many times. The chain couples TRBV4-1 to TRBJ1-5; TRBD1 aligns across 9 bases. The CDR3 is made up of 15 amino acids. V dropped 1 base and J dropped 7; count of bases not matched to a gene: 5. Looked up from germline, CDR1 is MGHRA and CDR2 is YSYEKL. The CDR3 coding sequence is TGCGCCAGCAGCCAAGGGACAGGGGAAGGCCAGCCCCAGCATTTT. This gives the protein CASSQGTGEGQPQHF.

V and J are TRBV20-1 and TRBJ1-3; D is unclear. Germline lookup yields CDR1 DFQATT and CDR2 SNEGSKA (reference sequence). V was clipped by 0 bases and J by 4 bases, with 4 bases between them. The CDR3 runs to 12 residues. The CDR3 DNA reads as TGCAGTGCTAGAGAAGGAGGAAACACCATATATTTT. Translated, it gives CSAREGGNTIYF.

This clonotype was observed many times. The chain combines TRBV15 with TRBJ1-5, with D perhaps TRBD1 (5 bases). The V and J ends lost 1 base and 3 bases respectively, with 10 bases between them. The length of the CDR3 is 15 residues. Germline CDR1 reads LNHNV; CDR2 reads YYDKDF (reference sequence). The CDR3 DNA sequence: TGTGCCACCAGCAGAGTCGACAGACTCAATCAGCCCCAGCATTTT. Protein: CATSRVDRLNQPQHF.

This clonotype has a handful of counts. This chain links TRBV5-1 with TRBJ1-6; D ambiguous. In germline, CDR1 is SGHRS, CDR2 YFSETQ. V dropped 1 base and J dropped 10 bases, with 21 bases sitting between them. The CDR3 runs to 17 residues. CDR3 coding DNA: TGCGCCAGCAGCTTGAGCTGGGAAGAAGGGTCTGGCTCACCCCTCCACTTT. Translation: CASSLSWEEGSGSPLHF.

Ten or more counts support this clonotype. This chain's CDR3 is CASSFRRDKWDGYTF. The CDR3 nucleotides read TGTGCCAGCAGCTTTCGCCGGGACAAATGGGATGGCTACACCTTC. The chain joins TRBV7-8 to TRBJ1-2; D is possibly TRBD1 (6 bases). V lost 3 bases and J 6 bases, leaving 17 bases between the germline ends. Germline CDR1 and CDR2: SGHVS and FQNEAQ. The CDR3 sequence is 15 residues long.

This clonotype has a handful of counts. The chain joins TRBV12-3 or TRBV12-4 to TRBJ2-3; D remains ambiguous. The CDR3 covers 13 residues. V dropped 3 bases and J dropped 2 bases, with 6 bases sitting between them. CDR3 loop: CASSLSFTDTQYF. CDR3 bases: TGTGCCAGCAGTTTGTCATTCACAGATACGCAGTATTTT.

This clonotype was observed many times. This CDR3 reads CASSYDRARSYEQYV. Written as DNA, the CDR3 is TGTGCCAGCAGTTACGACAGGGCTAGGTCCTACGAGCAGTACGTC. This chain uses TRBV2 with TRBJ2-7; 7 bases map to TRBD1. Trimming cost V 5 bases and J 1 base; bases outside gene matches: 8. The CDR3 length is 15 residues. CDR1 and CDR2 from the germline V gene are SNHLY and FYNNEI.

This clonotype was found many times. The chain uses TRBV5-1 and TRBJ2-5; 12 nucleotides line up with TRBD2. With 4 bases clipped from V and 4 bases from J, the junction kept 8 bases outside the gene matches. The CDR3 totals 16 residues. Germline V gene sequence: CDR1 SGHRS, CDR2 YFSETQ. CDR3 sequence reads: CASSPGLAGSGETQYF. DNA for the CDR3: TGCGCCAGCAGCCCTGGACTAGCGGGGTCAGGAGAGACCCAGTACTTC.

This clonotype was counted ten times or more. V is TRBV11-2 and J is TRBJ2-2; D gene ambiguous. The germline V gene encodes CDR1 SGHAT and CDR2 FQNNGV. Trimming took off 8 bases at V and 5 bases at J, with 18 bases between the two ends. The CDR3 totals 15 residues. This CDR3 reads CASGRGRVFTGELFF. CDR3 nucleotides: TGTGCCAGCGGTCGTGGTAGGGTTTTTACCGGGGAGCTGTTTTTT. The full variable domain, rest sourced from reference TRBV11-2 and TRBJ2-2, is EAGVAQSPRYKIIEKRQSVAFWCNPISGHATLYWYQQILGQGPKLLIQFQNNGVVDDSQLPKDRFSAERLKGVDSTLKIQPAKLEDSAVYLCASGRGRVFTGELFFGEGSRLTVL.

This clonotype was found many times. This chain uses TRBV12-3 or TRBV12-4 with TRBJ1-6; no definite D call. Trimming removed 3 bases from V and 7 bases from J, with 13 bases in between. The length of the CDR3 is 15 residues. CDR3 in amino acids: CASSFFEIDNSPLHF. In DNA, the CDR3 is TGTGCCAGCAGTTTCTTCGAGATAGACAATTCACCCCTCCACTTT.

Ten or more counts support this clonotype. This chain joins TRBV5-1 and TRBJ1-1, with D possibly matching TRBD1 (5 bases). Per germline, CDR1 SGHRS and CDR2 YFSETQ. The CDR3 extends over 14 amino acids. Trimming cost V 5 bases and J 4 bases, with 15 bases left between them. CDR3 in amino acids: CASRNQGSSTEAFF. The CDR3 DNA reads TGCGCCAGCAGGAATCAGGGTTCGAGCACTGAAGCTTTCTTT.

This clonotype was recorded many times. The chain recombines TRBV7-3 with TRBJ2-7; D unclear. Trimming left V 2 bases short and J 2 bases short, with 13 bases between. The CDR3 contains 15 residues. Germline loops: CDR1 SGHTA, CDR2 FQGTGA. CDR3 sequence reads: CASSLLSPRAYEQYV. CDR3 nucleotide sequence: TGTGCCAGCAGCTTATTGTCCCCAAGGGCCTACGAGCAGTACGTC.